This TCR beta chain was captured by sequencing in a study of immune reconstitution after stem cell transplant in scleroderma. This clonotype was counted many times. TCRdb reanalysed the RT-PCR reads using MiXCR and keeps one entry per CDR3 protein. Among about 1,600 distinct CDR3 sequences listed, around 6.7% were seen once. This receptor was identified in a male donor with systemic sclerosis. Sampling was conducted before or after autologous hematopoietic stem cell transplantation (not recorded which).

The CDR3 DNA reads TGTGCCAGCAGCGGAGAATACGAGCAGTACTTC. Translation: CASSGEYEQYF. The V gene is TRBV7-9, the J gene TRBJ2-7; no clear D gene. Per the germline V gene, CDR1 is SEHNR and CDR2 is FQNEAQ (reference sequence). V was cut by 5 bases and J by 4 bases, with 6 bases left in between. The CDR3 contains 11 residues.